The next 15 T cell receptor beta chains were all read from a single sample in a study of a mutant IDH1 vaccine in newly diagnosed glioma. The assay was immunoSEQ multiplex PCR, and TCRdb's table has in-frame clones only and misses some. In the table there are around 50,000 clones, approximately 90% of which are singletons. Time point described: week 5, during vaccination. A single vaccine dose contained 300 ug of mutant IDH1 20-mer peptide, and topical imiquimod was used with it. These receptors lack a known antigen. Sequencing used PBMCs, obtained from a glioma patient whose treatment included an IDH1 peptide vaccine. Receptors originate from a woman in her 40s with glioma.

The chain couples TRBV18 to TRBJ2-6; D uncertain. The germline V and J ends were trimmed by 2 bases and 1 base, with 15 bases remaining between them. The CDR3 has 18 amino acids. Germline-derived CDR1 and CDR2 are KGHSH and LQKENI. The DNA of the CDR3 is TGTGCCAGCTCACCAGTCGGCCCCTTCCCTTCTGGGGCCAACGTCCTGACTTTC. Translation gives CASSPVGPFPSGANVLTF. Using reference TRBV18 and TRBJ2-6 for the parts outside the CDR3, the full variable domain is NAGVMQNPRHLVRRRGQEARLRCSPMKGHSHVYWYRQLPEEGLKFMVYLQKENIIDESGMPKERFSAEFPKEGPSILRIQQVVRGDSAAYFCASSPVGPFPSGANVLTFGAGSRLTVL.

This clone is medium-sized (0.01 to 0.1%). The CDR3 protein is CASSEAHPNQPQHF. CDR3 bases: TGCGCCAGCAGTGAGGCACACCCGAATCAGCCCCAGCATTTT. This chain links TRBV10-1 with TRBJ1-5; D remains unclear. V was clipped by 2 bases and J by 4 bases, with 9 bases between them. The CDR3 is 14 residues long. The V gene's germline CDR1 is WNHNN and CDR2 SYGVQD (reference sequence).

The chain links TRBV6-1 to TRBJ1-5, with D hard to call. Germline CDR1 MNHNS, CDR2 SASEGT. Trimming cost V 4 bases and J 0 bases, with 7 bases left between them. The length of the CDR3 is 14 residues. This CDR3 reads CASSAKDSNQPQHF. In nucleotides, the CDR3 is TGTGCCAGCAGTGCAAAAGATAGCAATCAGCCCCAGCATTTT.

The CDR3 DNA reads TGTGCCAGCAGTGAACGGGCGTCCTGGGAAAACACCATATATTTT. The encoded protein is CASSERASWENTIYF. The J gene is TRBJ1-3, the V gene TRBV2; the D is unclear. Trimming took off 2 bases at V and 6 bases at J, with 14 bases between the two ends. Germline CDR1 and CDR2: SNHLY and FYNNEI. The CDR3 is 15 amino acids.

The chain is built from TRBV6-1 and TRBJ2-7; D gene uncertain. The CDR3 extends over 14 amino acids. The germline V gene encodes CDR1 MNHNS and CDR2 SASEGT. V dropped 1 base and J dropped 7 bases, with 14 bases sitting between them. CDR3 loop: CASSEVLIVREQYF. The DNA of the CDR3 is TGTGCCAGCAGTGAAGTTCTGATTGTACGGGAGCAGTACTTC.

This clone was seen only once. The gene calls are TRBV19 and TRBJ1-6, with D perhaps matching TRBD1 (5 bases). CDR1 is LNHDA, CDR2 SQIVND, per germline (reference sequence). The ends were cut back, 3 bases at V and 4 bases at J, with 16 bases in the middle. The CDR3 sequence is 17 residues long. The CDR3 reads CASSIVGGDYYNSPLHF. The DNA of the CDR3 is TGTGCCAGTAGTATCGTCGGGGGGGACTATTATAATTCACCCCTCCACTTT.

This CDR3 is CASSGGLAGNEQFF. In DNA form, the CDR3 reads TGTGCCAGCAGTGGCGGACTAGCAGGCAATGAGCAGTTCTTC. The chain couples TRBV25-1 to TRBJ2-1; 8 nucleotides align to TRBD2. The CDR3 spans 14 residues. With 4 bases clipped from V and 6 bases from J, the junction kept 5 bases outside the gene matches. CDR1 is MGHDK and CDR2 is SYGVNS in the germline V gene.

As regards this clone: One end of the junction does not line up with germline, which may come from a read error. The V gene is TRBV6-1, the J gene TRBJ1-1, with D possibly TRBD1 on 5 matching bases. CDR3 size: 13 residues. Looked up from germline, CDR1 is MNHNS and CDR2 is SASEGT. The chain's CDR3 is CASIETGTDEAFF. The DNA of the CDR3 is TGTGCCAGCATTGAAACCGGGACTGACGAAGCTTTCTTT.

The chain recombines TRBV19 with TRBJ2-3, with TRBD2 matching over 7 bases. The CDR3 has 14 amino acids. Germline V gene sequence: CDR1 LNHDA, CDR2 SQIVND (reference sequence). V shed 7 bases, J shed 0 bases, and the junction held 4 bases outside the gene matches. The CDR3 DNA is TGTGCCAGTAAGCTAGCGGCCAGCACAGATACGCAGTATTTT. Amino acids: CASKLAASTDTQYF. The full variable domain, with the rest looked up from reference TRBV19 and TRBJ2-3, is DGGITQSPKYLFRKEGQNVTLSCEQNLNHDAMYWYRQDPGQGLRLIYYSQIVNDFQKGDIAEGYSVSREKKESFPLTVTSAQKNPTAFYLCASKLAASTDTQYFGPGTRLTVL.

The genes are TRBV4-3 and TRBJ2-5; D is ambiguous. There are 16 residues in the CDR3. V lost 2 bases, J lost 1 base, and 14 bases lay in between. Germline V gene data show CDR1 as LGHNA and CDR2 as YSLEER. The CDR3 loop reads CASSQSSRASQETQYF. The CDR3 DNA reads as TGCGCCAGCAGCCAATCTTCACGGGCCTCCCAAGAGACCCAGTACTTC.

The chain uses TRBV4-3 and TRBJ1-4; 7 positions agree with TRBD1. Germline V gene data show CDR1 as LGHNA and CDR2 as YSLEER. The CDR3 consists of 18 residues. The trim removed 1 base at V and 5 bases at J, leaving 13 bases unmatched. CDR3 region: CASSQGYPLTGLNEKLFF. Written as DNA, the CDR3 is TGCGCCAGCAGCCAAGGATATCCCTTGACAGGGTTGAATGAAAAACTGTTTTTT.

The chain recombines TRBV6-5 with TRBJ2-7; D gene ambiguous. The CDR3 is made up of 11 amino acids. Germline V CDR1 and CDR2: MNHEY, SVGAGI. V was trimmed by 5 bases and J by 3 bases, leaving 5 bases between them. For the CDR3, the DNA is TGTGCCAGCAGTAACGACTACGAGCAGTACTTC. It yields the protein CASSNDYEQYF.

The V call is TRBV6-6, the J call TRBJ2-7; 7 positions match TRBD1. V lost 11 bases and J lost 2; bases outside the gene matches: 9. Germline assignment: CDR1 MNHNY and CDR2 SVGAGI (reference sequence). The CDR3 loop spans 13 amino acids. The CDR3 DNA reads TGTGCCTGCAACGTCGGGACAGCCTACGAGCAGTACTTC. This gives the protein CACNVGTAYEQYF.

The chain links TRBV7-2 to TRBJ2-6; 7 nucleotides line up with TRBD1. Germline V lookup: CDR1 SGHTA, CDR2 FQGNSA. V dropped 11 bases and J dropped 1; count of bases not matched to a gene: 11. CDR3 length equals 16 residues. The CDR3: CAASGARGSGANVLTF. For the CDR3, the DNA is TGTGCCGCCAGTGGGGCCAGGGGGTCTGGGGCCAACGTCCTGACTTTC.

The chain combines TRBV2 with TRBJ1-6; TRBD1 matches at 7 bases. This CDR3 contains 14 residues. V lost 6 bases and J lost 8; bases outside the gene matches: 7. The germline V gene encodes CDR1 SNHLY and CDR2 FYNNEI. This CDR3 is CASRDRAVYSPLHF. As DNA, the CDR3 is TGTGCCAGCAGAGACAGGGCCGTGTATTCACCCCTCCACTTT.